This T cell receptor (beta chain) was found in a study of T cells in Graves' hyperthyroidism and ophthalmopathy. Study as a whole: Peripheral blood draws took place at initial diagnosis, ahead of any treatment.

RNA transcripts served as the template for amplifying TCR beta CDR3 regions. With the HTBI primer set, the TCR CDR3 went through a first round of RT-PCR. TCRdb passed the multiplex PCR reads through MiXCR, listing each CDR3 protein once. The sample has around 600,000 distinct CDR3 sequences; around 14% are singletons. CDR1 is SGHRS and CDR2 is YFSETQ in the germline V gene. The CDR3 runs to 18 residues. Germline trimming cut 1 base from V and 5 bases from J; bases unmatched to any gene: 14. Input material: blood. The rearrangement joins TRBV5-1 to TRBJ2-3, with 9 bases aligning to TRBD1. The source is a woman between 18 and 29 years old with Graves' ophthalmopathy. In DNA, the CDR3 is TGCGCCAGCAGCTTGAACAAGGGGACAGGGAAAACTCAAGATACGCAGTATTTT. Its translation is CASSLNKGTGKTQDTQYF.